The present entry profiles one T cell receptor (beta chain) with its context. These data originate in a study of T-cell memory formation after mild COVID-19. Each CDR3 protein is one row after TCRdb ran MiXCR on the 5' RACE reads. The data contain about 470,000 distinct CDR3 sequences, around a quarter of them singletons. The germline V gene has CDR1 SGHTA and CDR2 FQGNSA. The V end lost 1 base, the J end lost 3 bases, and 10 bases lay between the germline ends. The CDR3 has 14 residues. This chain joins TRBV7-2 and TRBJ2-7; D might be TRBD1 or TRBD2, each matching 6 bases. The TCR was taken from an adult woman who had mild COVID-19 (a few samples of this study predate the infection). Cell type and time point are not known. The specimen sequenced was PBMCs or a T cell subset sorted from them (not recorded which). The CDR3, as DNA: TGTGCCAGCAGCTTAGAAGGGGGGCTCTACGAGCAGTACTTC. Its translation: CASSLEGGLYEQYF.